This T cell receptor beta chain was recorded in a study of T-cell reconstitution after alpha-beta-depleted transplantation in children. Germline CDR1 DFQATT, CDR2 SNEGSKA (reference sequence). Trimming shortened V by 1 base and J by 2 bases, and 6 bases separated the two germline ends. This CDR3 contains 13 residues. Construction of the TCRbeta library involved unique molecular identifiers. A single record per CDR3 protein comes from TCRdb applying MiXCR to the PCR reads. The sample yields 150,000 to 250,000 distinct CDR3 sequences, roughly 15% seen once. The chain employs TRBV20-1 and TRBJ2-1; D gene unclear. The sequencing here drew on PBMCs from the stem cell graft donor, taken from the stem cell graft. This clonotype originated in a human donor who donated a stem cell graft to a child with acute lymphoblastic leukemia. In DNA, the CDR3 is TGCAGTGCTAGAGGGCACCCCTACAATGAGCAGTTCTTC. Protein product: CSARGHPYNEQFF.